This paragraph reports one T cell receptor (beta chain). Germline CDR1 and CDR2: SGHTA and FQGNSA. Trimming left V 2 bases short and J 0 bases short, with 2 bases between. This CDR3 has 14 amino acids. This sample is drawn from a study of OX40 agonist ivuxolimab in advanced cancers. Only in-frame clones appear in the TCRdb table, and some are missing; sequencing was by immunoSEQ multiplex PCR. In the table there are 50,000 to 70,000 clones, 70% to 90% of which are singletons. This TCR was sampled from an adult with an advanced solid tumor such as melanoma, head and neck, liver or kidney cancer. The V gene is TRBV7-2, the J gene TRBJ2-6; D is unresolved. The sequencing here drew on CD4+ or CD8+ T cells sorted from blood, taken in a trial of the OX40 agonist ivuxolimab. The CDR3 reads CASSLYSGANVLTF. CDR3 DNA sequence: TGTGCCAGCAGCTTATACTCTGGGGCCAACGTCCTGACTTTC.